Following are 26 T cell receptor beta chains from one sample sequenced in a study of T-cell reconstitution after alpha-beta-depleted transplantation in children. Unique molecular identifiers were incorporated into the prepared TCRbeta library. A single record per CDR3 protein comes from TCRdb applying MiXCR to the PCR reads. The top ten hold over 10% of the sample, which has approximately 170,000 distinct CDR3 sequences, 11% seen once. The input for sequencing was PBMCs, taken before TCRalphabeta/CD19-depleted stem cell transplant. Source of these receptors: a boy aged 2 to 10 with acute myeloid leukemia, due to receive a stem cell transplant.

This clonotype was detected many times. The CDR3 nucleotides read TGCAGTGCTTCCGGGACAGGGTTTTCCCAGGAAAAACTGTTTTTT. It translates to CSASGTGFSQEKLFF. The rearrangement links TRBV20-1 to TRBJ1-4, with 9 bases matching TRBD1. Germline V lookup: CDR1 DFQATT, CDR2 SNEGSKA (reference sequence). Unmatched junction bases numbered 12, after V lost 5 bases and J lost 8 bases. CDR3 length equals 15 residues.

Remarks on this clonotype: With a much larger clone just one base away, this may be a read error. The rearrangement links TRBV29-1 to TRBJ2-1, with D possibly TRBD2 on 6 matching bases. This CDR3 spans 11 amino acids. Germline V gives CDR1 SQVTM, CDR2 ANQGSEA. The chain's CDR3 is CSGGAGSEHFF. CDR3 nucleotides: TGCAGCGGCGGGGCTGGGTCTGAGCATTTCTTC.

This clonotype has a count of ten or more. This chain joins TRBV14 and TRBJ2-1; TRBD2 aligns across 11 bases. This CDR3 has 17 amino acids. V shed 3 bases and J 8 bases; nucleotides not matched to a gene: 12. Germline CDR1 is SGHDN and CDR2 is FVKESK. CDR3 coding DNA: TGTGCCAGCAGCCATACGGGGCTAGCGGGAGGTGGCGATGAGCAGTTCTTC. It is translated as CASSHTGLAGGGDEQFF.

There are many counts of this clonotype. The rearrangement links TRBV7-2 to TRBJ2-7; 7 bases align to TRBD2. The CDR3 runs to 14 residues. After removal of 5 bases from V and 3 bases from J, the junction contained 7 bases not matched to a gene. In germline, CDR1 is SGHTA, CDR2 FQGNSA. CDR3 residues: CASSLGGSLYEQYV. The DNA for the CDR3 is TGTGCCAGCAGCCTCGGGGGGTCCCTCTACGAGCAGTACGTC.

This clonotype was counted at least ten times. The gene calls are TRBV5-1 and TRBJ2-3; 8 positions match TRBD2. V shed 2 bases and J 1 base; nucleotides not matched to a gene: 3. Germline assignment: CDR1 SGHRS and CDR2 YFSETQ. The CDR3 spans 15 residues. As DNA, the CDR3 is TGCGCCAGCAGCTTCCAGACTAGCGGCACAGATACGCAGTATTTT. Protein product: CASSFQTSGTDTQYF.

This clonotype was found many times. The chain is built from TRBV12-3 or TRBV12-4 and TRBJ1-6; tentatively, D is TRBD1 (6 bases). V was cut by 1 base and J by 14 bases, with 24 bases left in between. The CDR3 sequence is 17 residues long. CDR3 protein: CASSLDGWGQGPKALHF. The CDR3 DNA reads TGTGCCAGCAGTTTAGATGGGTGGGGGCAGGGACCTAAGGCCCTCCACTTT.

Many counts were recorded for this clonotype. The chain links TRBV20-1 to TRBJ2-7; either TRBD1 or TRBD2 may fit D (5 bases each). V lost 3 bases and J lost 4, with 16 bases in between. The CDR3 runs to 14 residues. Germline values: CDR1 DFQATT, CDR2 SNEGSKA (reference sequence). CDR3 sequence (DNA): TGCAGTGCTAGTAGGCAGGGAGTGGGGTACGAGCAGTACTTC. Translating gives CSASRQGVGYEQYF.

This clonotype occurred many times. The chain recombines TRBV3-1 with TRBJ2-3; no clear D. Germline CDR1 LGHDT, CDR2 YNNKEL (reference sequence). The CDR3 length is 11 residues. V dropped 2 bases and J dropped 4 bases, with 1 base sitting between them. The CDR3: CASSQSDTQYF. CDR3 DNA: TGTGCCAGCAGCCAATCAGATACGCAGTATTTT.

At least ten counts were recorded for this clonotype. The chain recombines TRBV20-1 with TRBJ2-3, with 12 positions matching TRBD2. Losses at the gene ends were 5 bases for V and 3 bases for J; bases not matched to a gene: 6. The V gene's germline CDR1 is DFQATT and CDR2 SNEGSKA (reference sequence). This CDR3 contains 15 residues. CDR3 in DNA: TGCAGTGCTGCCAGCCTAGCGGGAGGGACAGATACGCAGTATTTT. Amino acid sequence: CSAASLAGGTDTQYF.

This clonotype was detected ten times or more. The rearrangement links TRBV12-3 or TRBV12-4 to TRBJ2-7; possible D gene TRBD1, 5 bases. V lost 1 base and J lost 5, with 12 bases in between. This CDR3 is built from 14 residues. The CDR3 DNA reads as TGTGCCAGCAGTTTAGGCGTTAGGGGCCACGAGCAGTACGTC. As protein: CASSLGVRGHEQYV.

At least ten counts were recorded for this clonotype. The chain uses TRBV28 and TRBJ2-6; TRBD1 matches at 7 bases. The CDR3 is 17 residues long. After removal of 3 bases from V and 0 bases from J, the junction contained 5 bases not matched to a gene. Germline V gives CDR1 MDHEN, CDR2 SYDVKM. The CDR3 nucleotides are TGTGCCAGCAGTTTCTATCGACAGGGCTCTGGGGCCAACGTCCTGACTTTC. Its translation: CASSFYRQGSGANVLTF.

This clonotype was detected ten times or more. V gene TRBV6-5 combines with J gene TRBJ2-6; D may be TRBD2 (6 bases). V was pared by 4 bases and J by 12 bases, with 16 bases between. Looked up from germline, CDR1 is MNHEY and CDR2 is SVGAGI. The CDR3 totals 14 residues. For the CDR3, the DNA is TGTGCCAGCAGTTTGGACTTCGGGGGTCCCGTCCTGACTTTC. Its translation is CASSLDFGGPVLTF.

This rearrangement joins TRBV7-8 to TRBJ1-4; D unclear. The V gene lost 2 bases and the J gene lost 0 bases, with 10 bases spanning the gap. The CDR3 covers 16 residues. Looked up from germline, CDR1 is SGHVS and CDR2 is FQNEAQ. The CDR3 is CASSLIRLSTNEKLFF. CDR3 coding DNA: TGTGCCAGCAGCTTAATTAGACTTTCAACTAATGAAAAACTGTTTTTT.

This clonotype was recorded at least ten times. The chain couples TRBV11-2 to TRBJ2-3; 8 nucleotides agree with TRBD2. Trimming at V came to 1 base and at J to 3 bases, leaving 6 bases not matched to a gene. The CDR3 covers 16 residues. The germline V gene has CDR1 SGHAT and CDR2 FQNNGV. The CDR3 coding sequence is TGTGCCAGCAGCTTAGGATTTGGGACTAGTACAGATACGCAGTATTTT. Translating gives CASSLGFGTSTDTQYF.

This clonotype counts as medium-sized (0.01 to 0.1%). The CDR3 sequence is CASSPRTSGAYNEQFF. CDR3 DNA sequence: TGTGCCAGCAGCCCACGGACTAGCGGAGCCTACAATGAGCAGTTCTTC. The chain couples TRBV7-6 to TRBJ2-1, with 10 bases aligning to TRBD2. There are 16 residues in the CDR3. Germline CDR1 is SGHVS and CDR2 is FNYEAQ. V lost 5 bases to trimming and J lost 2 bases; unmatched junction nucleotides: 6.

This clonotype has ten or more counts. The genes are TRBV5-1 and TRBJ2-1, with TRBD2 matching 7 bases. Germline CDR1 reads SGHRS; CDR2 reads YFSETQ. The CDR3 extends over 15 amino acids. The V segment lost 4 bases and the J segment 6 bases; nucleotides outside the gene matches: 10. The CDR3 nucleotides are TGCGCCAGCAGCGGGGGGGGACTATTCGGCAATGAGCAGTTCTTC. It translates to CASSGGGLFGNEQFF.

The chain is built from TRBV20-1 and TRBJ1-4; D may be TRBD1 (6 bases). This CDR3 comprises 13 residues. Looked up from germline, CDR1 is DFQATT and CDR2 is SNEGSKA (reference sequence). V was clipped by 6 bases and J by 6 bases, with 14 bases between them. The CDR3 loop is CSALRQVHEKLFF. The CDR3 DNA follows: TGCAGTGCGCTTCGACAGGTACATGAAAAACTGTTTTTT.

This clonotype appeared many times. This rearrangement joins TRBV4-1 to TRBJ2-1; D is ambiguous. CDR1 and CDR2 from the germline V gene are MGHRA and YSYEKL. CDR3 size: 17 residues. Trimming left V 3 bases short and J 3 bases short, with 18 bases between. Here the CDR3 DNA reads TGCGCCAGCAGCCACCATGGCCCGGACGGGCACTACAATGAGCAGTTCTTC. This gives the protein CASSHHGPDGHYNEQFF.

The chain joins TRBV12-3 or TRBV12-4 to TRBJ1-2, with D perhaps TRBD1 (5 bases). The CDR3 consists of 12 residues. The ends were cut back, 4 bases at V and 5 bases at J, with 8 bases in the middle. For the CDR3, the DNA is TGTGCCAGCAGTTGGGGGGGGTATGGCTACACCTTC. Protein sequence: CASSWGGYGYTF.

The chain has TRBV18 and TRBJ1-5; D remains ambiguous. Germline V CDR1 and CDR2: KGHSH, LQKENI. With 2 bases removed from V and 4 bases from J, the gap between germline ends came to 9 bases. The CDR3 spans 14 residues. The CDR3 DNA sequence: TGTGCCAGCTCACCAGAGAAAGGAAATCAGCCCCAGCATTTT. Protein sequence: CASSPEKGNQPQHF.

The sample holds many counts of this clonotype. This chain links TRBV20-1 with TRBJ2-2; 9 nucleotides line up with TRBD1. Germline assignment: CDR1 DFQATT and CDR2 SNEGSKA (reference sequence). The ends lost 7 bases at V and 2 bases at J; junction bases unmatched: 2. The CDR3 runs to 13 residues. CDR3 sequence: CSVDRGNTGELFF. The CDR3 DNA is TGCAGTGTGGACAGGGGTAACACCGGGGAGCTGTTTTTT.

This clonotype was seen ten or more times. The gene calls are TRBV7-2 and TRBJ2-1; a weak D match, TRBD2 (6 bases). Germline V lookup: CDR1 SGHTA, CDR2 FQGNSA. The germline V and J ends were trimmed by 6 bases and 4 bases, with 19 bases remaining between them. This CDR3 has 16 residues. In DNA form, the CDR3 reads TGTGCCAGCAGTGATATGGGGCTAGCGATATACAATGAGCAGTTCTTC. Translating gives CASSDMGLAIYNEQFF.

This clonotype was counted ten times or more. The chain joins TRBV20-1 to TRBJ2-7, with D hard to call. Germline V gene sequence: CDR1 DFQATT, CDR2 SNEGSKA (reference sequence). The CDR3 contains 14 residues. V shed 6 bases and J shed 3 bases, with 18 bases lying between them. This chain's CDR3 is CSAGPGLKYYEQYF. CDR3 nucleotides: TGCAGTGCCGGCCCGGGCCTTAAATACTACGAGCAGTACTTC.

Only a few counts were recorded for this clonotype. DNA for the CDR3: TGTGCCAGCAGCTTAGCGGACAGCAGCTATGGCTACACCTTC. This codes for CASSLADSSYGYTF. The rearrangement links TRBV7-9 to TRBJ1-2; maybe TRBD1 (6 bases). This CDR3 spans 14 amino acids. Trimming took 0 bases from V and 4 from J, leaving 9 bases between them. Germline-derived CDR1 and CDR2 are SEHNR and FQNEAQ (reference sequence).

This clonotype has ten or more counts. The genes are TRBV20-1 and TRBJ2-7; D perhaps matches TRBD1 (5 bases). The CDR3 runs to 14 residues. With 3 bases removed from V and 3 bases from J, the gap between germline ends came to 15 bases. Looked up from germline, CDR1 is DFQATT and CDR2 is SNEGSKA (reference sequence). In nucleotides, the CDR3 is TGCAGTGCTAGGGGGCTTCGGACAAGCTACGAGCAGTACTTC. It translates to CSARGLRTSYEQYF.

This clonotype was recorded at least ten times. The chain links TRBV2 to TRBJ2-1, with D possibly matching TRBD2 (6 bases). The ends were cut back, 4 bases at V and 0 bases at J, with 10 bases in the middle. The CDR3 is made up of 15 amino acids. Germline CDR1 and CDR2: SNHLY and FYNNEI. This chain's CDR3 is CASSGSGSSYNEQFF. Written as DNA, the CDR3 is TGTGCCAGCAGTGGTAGCGGAAGCTCCTACAATGAGCAGTTCTTC.